Presented here are 24 T cell receptor beta chains from one specimen sequenced in a study of T cell responses to AZD1222 COVID-19 vaccine. Method: immunoSEQ multiplex PCR; TCRdb's copy keeps in-frame clones and lacks some. The sample includes roughly 110,000 clones, approximately 92% of them seen just once. Specimen: peripheral blood, collected 28 days after the second AZD1222 dose. The source is an adult who received the AZD1222 COVID-19 vaccine.

The V call is TRBV7-9, the J call TRBJ1-5; D gene uncertain. Trimming took 5 bases from V and 2 from J, leaving 4 bases between them. The CDR3 extends over 12 amino acids. Germline assignment: CDR1 SEHNR and CDR2 FQNEAQ (reference sequence). In nucleotides, the CDR3 is TGTGCCAGCAGCCCAGGCAATCAGCCCCAGCATTTT. As protein: CASSPGNQPQHF. Supplemented by reference TRBV7-9 and TRBJ1-5, the full variable domain reads DTGVSQNPRHKITKRGQNVTFRCDPISEHNRLYWYRQTLGQGPEFLTYFQNEAQLEKSRLLSDRFSAERPKGSFSTLEIQRTEQGDSAMYLCASSPGNQPQHFGDGTRLSIL.

The chain carries TRBV13 and TRBJ1-5; D is unresolved. This CDR3 is built from 12 residues. V lost 1 base to trimming and J lost 6 bases, with 4 bases between them. CDR1 and CDR2 (germline): PRHDT, FYEKMQ (reference sequence). CDR3 DNA sequence: TGTGCCAGCAGCTTAGTCGGTCAGCCCCAGCATTTT. Amino acids: CASSLVGQPQHF. The whole variable domain, filled in from reference TRBV13 and TRBJ1-5, reads AAGVIQSPRHLIKEKRETATLKCYPIPRHDTVYWYQQGPGQDPQFLISFYEKMQSDKGSIPDRFSAQQFSDYHSELNMSSLELGDSALYFCASSLVGQPQHFGDGTRLSIL.

The V and J genes are TRBV4-1 and TRBJ2-5, with 10 positions matching TRBD2. V was clipped by 3 bases and J by 2 bases; unmatched bases: 12. Germline CDR1 and CDR2: MGHRA and YSYEKL. The CDR3 has 18 amino acids. The CDR3 DNA reads TGCGCCAGCAGCCAGGTAGCGGGAGGTACAGGGGCACAAGAGACCCAGTACTTC. This sequence encodes CASSQVAGGTGAQETQYF.

This clone was counted once. In DNA, the CDR3 is TGTGCCAGCAGTTACTCGTTGGTTACGGTGAACACTGAAGCTTTCTTT. Its protein product is CASSYSLVTVNTEAFF. J is TRBJ1-1 and V is TRBV6-5; no clear D. V shed 0 bases and J shed 0 bases, with 11 bases lying between them. CDR3 length equals 16 residues. The germline V gene encodes CDR1 MNHEY and CDR2 SVGAGI.

The chain is built from TRBV10-3 and TRBJ1-1, with 7 bases fitting TRBD1. V shed 3 bases and J 7 bases; nucleotides not matched to a gene: 11. Per germline, CDR1 ENHRY and CDR2 SYGVKD. The length of the CDR3 is 15 residues. The CDR3 nucleotides read TGTGCCATCAGTGATTCGGGGACAGAGAGACTTGAAGCTTTCTTT. Encoded protein: CAISDSGTERLEAFF.

This sequence joins TRBV3-1 (or the pseudogene TRBV3-2) and TRBJ2-3; no clear D. The germline CDR1 and CDR2 sequences are LGHDT and YNNKEL (reference sequence). The V end lost 0 bases, the J end lost 1 base, and 11 bases lay between the germline ends. The CDR3 runs 16 residues. The CDR3 region is CASSQDRLLGTDTQYF. CDR3 in DNA: TGTGCCAGCAGCCAAGATCGACTCTTGGGCACAGATACGCAGTATTTT.

The chain employs TRBV6-2 or TRBV6-3 and TRBJ1-6; a weak D match, TRBD1 (6 bases). The CDR3 is 15 residues long. Between the trimmed V and J ends, which lost 5 bases and 10 bases, there was a span of 18 bases. Germline-derived CDR1 and CDR2 are MNHEY and SVGEGT. CDR3 loop: CASSPPTGTRSPLHF. The CDR3 DNA sequence: TGTGCCAGCAGTCCACCGACAGGAACGAGGTCACCCCTCCACTTT.

This rearrangement joins TRBV29-1 to TRBJ2-1; 11 positions agree with TRBD2. Trimming removed 7 bases from V and 2 bases from J; junction bases left unmatched: 7. The CDR3 is made up of 15 amino acids. CDR1 is SQVTM and CDR2 is ANQGSEA in the germline V gene. In nucleotides, the CDR3 is TGCAGCGCCGTAGCGGGGGGGCGTGCCTACAATGAGCAGTTCTTC. Its protein is CSAVAGGRAYNEQFF.

The chain employs TRBV9 and TRBJ1-6, with D possibly matching TRBD1 (5 bases). Per germline, CDR1 SGDLS and CDR2 YYNGEE. V lost 0 bases and J 5 bases, leaving 6 bases between the germline ends. CDR3 length equals 14 residues. The CDR3 region is CASSVGRDNSPLHF. Written as DNA, the CDR3 is TGTGCCAGCAGCGTAGGCAGGGATAATTCACCCCTCCACTTT.

CDR3 region: CASSIGIRDQPQHF. The CDR3 coding sequence is TGTGCCAGTAGTATAGGAATACGGGATCAGCCCCAGCATTTT. The chain employs TRBV19 and TRBJ1-5, with D unresolved. This CDR3 comprises 14 residues. Germline lookup yields CDR1 LNHDA and CDR2 SQIVND (reference sequence). With 1 base removed from V and 5 bases from J, the gap between germline ends came to 9 bases. Using reference TRBV19 and TRBJ1-5 for the parts outside the CDR3, the full variable domain is DGGITQSPKYLFRKEGQNVTLSCEQNLNHDAMYWYRQDPGQGLRLIYYSQIVNDFQKGDIAEGYSVSREKKESFPLTVTSAQKNPTAFYLCASSIGIRDQPQHFGDGTRLSIL.

This clone was detected a few times. The chain links TRBV21-1 to TRBJ2-7; the table assigns TRBD2, which was not confirmed against the DNA. TRBV21-1 is deemed a pseudogene. CDR3 length: 16 amino acids. Here the CDR3 reads CASSNGSRSASYEQYF. The CDR3 nucleotides read TGTGCCAGCAGCAACGGTTCTCGGAGCGCCTCCTACGAGCAGTACTTC.

The rearrangement joins TRBV30 to TRBJ1-2; 7 positions agree with TRBD1. This CDR3 has 14 amino acids. After removal of 5 bases from V and 2 bases from J, the junction contained 8 bases not matched to a gene. Germline CDR1 is GTSNPN and CDR2 is SVGIG (reference sequence). CDR3 sequence (DNA): TGTGCCTGGGAACGGACAGGAGTGAACTATGGCTACACCTTC. Residues: CAWERTGVNYGYTF.

There are a few counts of this clone. One junction end does not reproduce the germline sequence, and a read error may be involved. V usage is TRBV4-2 and J usage is TRBJ2-7, with a tentative D call TRBD2 (5 bases). CDR3 size: 12 residues. Germline CDR1 and CDR2: LGHNA and YNFKEQ. Here the CDR3 DNA reads TGTGCCAGCAGCCAAGCTCTCTCTGGACTTCACTTC. Translation gives CASSQALSGLHF.

The chain links TRBV7-9 to TRBJ1-4; D is ambiguous. V was clipped by 5 bases and J by 3 bases, with 10 bases between them. Germline V gene lookup returns CDR1 SEHNR and CDR2 FQNEAQ (reference sequence). The CDR3 runs to 14 residues. CDR3 sequence (DNA): TGTGCCAGCAGCCGCGGAATGGCTAATGAAAAACTGTTTTTT. Translating gives CASSRGMANEKLFF.

This clone was seen a handful of times. The chain links TRBV9 to TRBJ2-1, with 11 nucleotides matching TRBD2. J was trimmed by 3 bases and V by 4 bases; bases with no gene match: 6. The length of the CDR3 is 16 residues. Germline lookup yields CDR1 SGDLS and CDR2 YYNGEE. The CDR3 region is CASSPALAGGYNEQFF. The CDR3 DNA sequence: TGTGCCAGCAGCCCCGCCCTAGCGGGAGGCTACAATGAGCAGTTCTTC.

Here the CDR3 DNA reads TGTGCCTGGGCTCCGGGACAATACACTGAAGCTTTCTTT. Translating gives CAWAPGQYTEAFF. The chain couples TRBV30 to TRBJ1-1; TRBD1 might be the D (6 bases). The germline V gene has CDR1 GTSNPN and CDR2 SVGIG (reference sequence). The CDR3 has 13 amino acids. Trimming left V 5 bases short and J 3 bases short, with 13 bases between.

This chain links TRBV18 with TRBJ1-1; 7 nucleotides match TRBD1. The CDR3 is made up of 17 amino acids. J gave up 0 bases and V 5 bases, and 12 bases lay outside the gene matches. CDR1 is KGHSH and CDR2 is LQKENI in the germline V gene. This CDR3 reads CASSSYRGRGMNTEAFF. Here the CDR3 DNA reads TGTGCCAGCTCATCATACAGGGGAAGGGGGATGAACACTGAAGCTTTCTTT.

The chain recombines TRBV5-1 with TRBJ1-5; the D is unclear. CDR1 and CDR2 from the germline V gene are SGHRS and YFSETQ. The CDR3 length is 15 residues. The V and J ends lost 0 bases and 7 bases respectively, with 14 bases between them. The CDR3 coding sequence is TGCGCCAGCAGCTTGGCAGGCCGGGAACAGCAGCCCCAGCATTTT. Translating gives CASSLAGREQQPQHF.

As regards this clone: Germline is not matched at one junction end, which may reflect a read error. V usage is TRBV30 and J usage is TRBJ2-6; no definite D call. Germline V CDR1 and CDR2: GTSNPN, SVGIG (reference sequence). This CDR3 contains 14 residues. The CDR3, as DNA: TGTGCCCGGAGTCTAGTTTCTGGGGCCAACGTCCTGACTTTC. This gives the protein CARSLVSGANVLTF.

The rearrangement joins TRBV6-5 to TRBJ1-2, with no clear D. This CDR3 has 13 amino acids. Trimming took off 2 bases at V and 4 bases at J, with 8 bases between the two ends. Germline values: CDR1 MNHEY, CDR2 SVGAGI. This CDR3 is CASSYQAGYGYTF. The CDR3, as DNA: TGTGCCAGCAGTTACCAGGCTGGCTATGGCTACACCTTC.

This rearrangement joins TRBV5-6 to TRBJ1-4; 8 bases are a match to TRBD1. CDR1 is SGHDT, CDR2 YYEEEE, per germline. V shed 1 base and J 7 bases; nucleotides not matched to a gene: 9. The CDR3 contains 16 residues. The chain's CDR3 is CASSLIHSGGGEKLFF. For the CDR3, the DNA is TGTGCCAGCAGCTTGATTCATTCAGGGGGCGGTGAAAAACTGTTTTTT.

The gene calls are TRBV2 and TRBJ1-6; the D gene is possibly TRBD1 (6 bases). The V and J ends lost 9 bases and 7 bases respectively, with 13 bases between them. CDR1 is SNHLY and CDR2 is FYNNEI in the germline V gene. The CDR3 is made up of 13 amino acids. CDR3 protein: CARTGTKNSPLHF. Here the CDR3 DNA reads TGTGCCAGAACCGGGACAAAGAATTCACCCCTCCACTTT.

The V and J genes are TRBV9 and TRBJ2-5; TRBD1 is a possible D gene (5 bases). CDR1 and CDR2 from the germline V gene are SGDLS and YYNGEE. The length of the CDR3 is 14 residues. The V end lost 2 bases, the J end lost 2 bases, and 10 bases lay between the germline ends. CDR3 coding DNA: TGTGCCAGCAGCGTCGGAAGGGGACAAGAGACCCAGTACTTC. Its translation is CASSVGRGQETQYF. Supplemented by reference TRBV9 and TRBJ2-5, the full variable domain reads DSGVTQTPKHLITATGQRVTLRCSPRSGDLSVYWYQQSLDQGLQFLIQYYNGEERAKGNILERFSAQQFPDLHSELNLSSLELGDSALYFCASSVGRGQETQYFGPGTRLLVL.

This chain uses TRBV24-1 with TRBJ1-5; TRBD1 matches 9 bases. The germline V gene encodes CDR1 KGHDR and CDR2 SFDVKD. The J segment lost 3 bases and the V segment lost 4 bases, leaving 6 bases of the junction unmatched. The length of the CDR3 is 16 residues. The CDR3 DNA is TGTGCCACCAGTGAAACCGGGACAGGGTACAATCAGCCCCAGCATTTT. Protein: CATSETGTGYNQPQHF.